Sequencing of this TCR beta chain was carried out in a study of T cell responses to AZD1222 COVID-19 vaccine. Broader study findings: There were repertoire samples only from the period after the peak T cell response.

Repertoires were generated with immunoSEQ multiplex PCR, while TCRdb's copy carries only in-frame clones and drops some. This table has fewer than 150,000 clones, about 90% appearing once. On this clone: Antigen unknown.

This CDR3 comprises 13 residues. V lost 3 bases, J lost 5 bases, and 10 bases lay in between. CDR1 MNHEY and CDR2 SVGAGI come from the germline V gene. The sequence derives from an adult who received the AZD1222 COVID-19 vaccine. Sequenced here: peripheral blood, sampled 28 days after the second AZD1222 dose. This chain uses TRBV6-5 with TRBJ2-5, with D perhaps matching TRBD1 (5 bases). Here the CDR3 DNA reads TGTGCCAGCAGTTATGGACAAAAGGAGACCCAGTACTTC. This translates into CASSYGQKETQYF.